This T cell receptor (beta chain) stems from a study of metastatic and nonmetastatic thyroid tumors. About the study: Repertoire data that came from the blood and tumor or nodule tissue of malignant and benign thyroid patients were compared.

In the authors' workflow: Clinicopathological groups supplied CDR3 differences that were used to build a distant-metastasis classifier for papillary thyroid cancer. TCRdb re-called clones via MiXCR from the PCR reads. What appears here as the V and J calls and clone size reflects TCRdb's work, not the paper's. The repertoire includes some 25,000 clones, more than 13% of them detected once, and approximately 3.4% sits in the top ten. A remark on this clone: Its antigen is still unknown. The CDR3 carries no conserved terminal phenylalanine or tryptophan, so it likely arises from a read error.

The germline CDR1 and CDR2 sequences are MNHGY and SVAAGI. The CDR3 spans 13 residues. No treatment had been given to any patient before thyroid surgery. Whole-study findings and limits: Compared with benign nodules, malignant thyroid tumors were reported to have significantly higher TCR beta diversity in both blood and tumor.

The sample was blood. The chain is built from TRBV6-9 and TRBJ1-1; D call uncertain. The sequence was obtained from a female donor with papillary thyroid cancer or a benign thyroid nodule (not recorded which). Some clones in this sample may be carry-over from other donors' samples. The CDR3 here is CASSYILKTEAFL. The DNA for the CDR3 is TGTGCCAGCAGTTACATTCTGAAAACTGAAGCTTTCCTT.